This TCR beta chain appears in the sequencing data of a study of CD8 T cells in ankylosing spondylitis. Study conclusions and caveats: Enrichment of disease-linked clones was reportedly significant in matched ankylosing spondylitis synovial fluid.

CDR3 length: 13 amino acids. Trimming left V 7 bases short and J 3 bases short, with 15 bases between. Germline V gene lookup returns CDR1 SQVTM and CDR2 ANQGSEA. In regard to this clonotype: Its target is unknown.

Using its own MiXCR run on the 5' RACE reads, TCRdb lists one record per CDR3 protein. The sample lists about 220,000 distinct CDR3 sequences, about a quarter seen once, with less than 8.5% in the top ten. The chain combines TRBV29-1 with TRBJ2-5, with D perhaps matching TRBD1 (7 bases). Source material: blood, either unsorted or a sorted T cell fraction (not recorded which). The TCR was taken from a male donor with ankylosing spondylitis or in good health (not recorded which). The CDR3 loop is CSAARGAKETQYF. In DNA form, the CDR3 reads TGCAGCGCTGCCAGGGGGGCCAAAGAGACCCAGTACTTC.